A selection of T cell receptor beta chains follows, all from one sample in a study of CD8 T cells in ankylosing spondylitis. In TCRdb, the 5' RACE reads were re-called with MiXCR into one record per CDR3 protein. The table shows 450,000 to 550,000 distinct CDR3 sequences, with approximately 5.3% occurring only once. Sequencing input: blood, either unsorted or a sorted T cell fraction (not recorded which). The source is a male donor with ankylosing spondylitis. Both conserved end residues are part of each CDR3. Part of the rows lack a size; the others show once, few, many or a class for expanded clones.

cdr3_aa | v_call | clone_size | cdr3_length
CASSSEPYNEQFF | TRBV7-2 | many | 13
CASSIDPGGEINEQFF | TRBV19 | few | 16
CATTRDRATDTQYF | TRBV7-9 | - | 14
CASSLSGYGELFF | TRBV7-8 | - | 13
CSVEVAGYEQYF | TRBV29-1 | many | 12
CSVGTDPSTDTQYF | TRBV29-1 | many | 14
CASAWGLSSGANVLTF | TRBV5-1 | many | 16
CASSQAGITPWYTF | TRBV4-1 | many | 14
CASTVVPQNTEAFF | TRBV28 | many | 14
CASSYRPGWNEKLFF | TRBV6-5 | many | 15
CASSLIGGPGRYEQYF | TRBV7-9 | many | 16
CASSPNRGGDTQYF | TRBV7-3 | many | 14
CASHRGQGRDEQYF | TRBV7-9 | - | 14
CASSNRAASNTQYF | TRBV12-3/TRBV12-4 | many | 14
CASSLSRDLDTQYF | TRBV7-2 | - | 14
CSAGGTNYGYTF | TRBV20-1 | many | 12
CASSVEENRGSNEQFF | TRBV9 | few | 16
CASSLALQGRAKNIQYF | TRBV7-2 | many | 17
CASSFSPGRSSYEQYF | TRBV28 | few | 16
CSVTNPNLGTQYF | TRBV29-1 | many | 13
CASSRETGLAYGYTF | TRBV4-3 | many | 15
CASSLGQTGELFF | TRBV3-1 | many | 13
CSVVSYNEQFF | TRBV29-1 | many | 11
CATSEPGAAPNTGELFF | TRBV24-1 | many | 17
CASSSGQGGNTEAFF | TRBV5-1 | many | 15
CASSPYRASNEKLFF | TRBV7-2 | many | 15
CASSPGQGDHEQYF | TRBV18 | - | 14
CASSLGQGGNEKLFF | TRBV12-3/TRBV12-4 | many | 15
CSVENPTGPQGEQFF | TRBV29-1 | few | 15
CSATYPEDEQFF | TRBV20-1 | many | 12
CSVEGGRLGQGIASSYEQYF | TRBV29-1 | many | 20
CASSLAGFNEQFF | TRBV5-1 | many | 13